This T cell receptor beta chain was identified during a study of T-cell memory formation after mild COVID-19. On the study more broadly: Each donor largely had its own TCR clusters. Study findings and constraints: Contracting clones from day 15 to 85 showed balanced CD4/CD8; later expanders favored CD4+.

Germline V gives CDR1 DFQATT, CDR2 SNEGSKA (reference sequence). J was trimmed by 8 bases and V by 5 bases; bases with no gene match: 10. The CDR3 sequence is 16 residues long. The TCR alpha and TCR beta cDNA libraries, bearing sample barcodes and UMIs, were generated by 5'RACE using constant-segment primers. TCRdb reprocessed the 5' RACE reads with MiXCR, giving one entry per CDR3 protein. The data contain approximately 150,000 distinct CDR3 sequences, roughly 15% of them seen just once; the ten biggest clones take up around an eighth. This clonotype was counted many times. The antigen is undetermined.

This TCR was sampled from an adult woman who had mild COVID-19 (a few samples of this study predate the infection). Cell type and time point are not known. The chain couples TRBV20-1 to TRBJ2-1; 15 bases map to TRBD2. The sample was PBMCs or a T cell subset sorted from them (not recorded which). The CDR3 loop reads CSAPGLAGGPSYEQFF. The CDR3 coding sequence is TGCAGTGCTCCAGGACTAGCGGGAGGGCCTAGCTATGAGCAGTTCTTC.